The 5 T cell receptor beta chains in this list originate from one sample, sequenced in a study of metastatic and nonmetastatic thyroid tumors. TCRdb re-analyzed the PCR reads using MiXCR. The repertoire holds under 20,000 clones, with over 20% as singletons. Among the patients, none had received any treatment before thyroid surgery. The sequenced material came from tumor tissue. The receptors were gathered from a female donor with papillary thyroid cancer or a benign thyroid nodule (not recorded which). Some clones in this sample may be carry-over from other donors' samples.

By proportion, this clone is medium-sized. V usage is TRBV6-1 and J usage is TRBJ1-3; 8 positions agree with TRBD1. With 2 bases clipped from V and 5 bases from J, the junction kept 2 bases outside the gene matches. Germline CDR1 MNHNS, CDR2 SASEGT. The CDR3 is 14 amino acids. The CDR3 DNA reads as TGTGCCAGCAGTGAACAGGGGGCGCGAAACACCATATATTTT. Its protein product is CASSEQGARNTIYF.

This clone was detected only a few times. The rearrangement links TRBV11-3 to TRBJ2-7, with TRBD1 identical over 8 bases. CDR3 length: 13 residues. Unmatched junction bases numbered 6, after V lost 5 bases and J lost 6 bases. CDR1 is SGHNT, CDR2 YENEEA, per germline. This CDR3 reads CASSPGTGGEQYF. CDR3 bases: TGTGCCAGCAGCCCGGGGACAGGAGGCGAGCAGTACTTC.

In this sample, this clone is medium-sized. This chain joins TRBV19 and TRBJ1-2; D not certain. The CDR3 is made up of 13 amino acids. V shed 5 bases and J shed 7 bases, with 14 bases lying between them. Germline V gene data show CDR1 as LNHDA and CDR2 as SQIVND (reference sequence). The CDR3 spells CASSGPLSGGYTF. CDR3 nucleotide sequence: TGTGCCAGTAGTGGCCCTTTATCGGGTGGCTACACCTTC.

Many counts were recorded for this clone. This chain joins TRBV11-1 and TRBJ2-1, with 8 nucleotides matching TRBD2. Germline CDR1 and CDR2: SGHAT and FQDESV (reference sequence). V lost 5 bases to trimming and J lost 5 bases; unmatched junction nucleotides: 5. CDR3 length equals 14 residues. In nucleotides, the CDR3 is TGTGCCAGCAGCAGGACACTAGCGGACAATGAGCAGTTCTTC. As protein: CASSRTLADNEQFF.

This clone was detected ten times or more. The chain uses TRBV7-6 and TRBJ2-7, with unresolved D. The length of the CDR3 is 14 residues. CDR1 and CDR2 from the germline V gene are SGHVS and FNYEAQ. V shed 7 bases and J shed 1 base, with 14 bases lying between them. The CDR3 DNA reads as TGTGCCAGCACCCTTAGCCAGGCGTCCTACGAGCAGTACTTC. Protein product: CASTLSQASYEQYF. Using reference TRBV7-6 and TRBJ2-7 for the parts outside the CDR3, the full variable domain is GAGVSQSPRYKVTKRGQDVALRCDPISGHVSLYWYRQALGQGPEFLTYFNYEAQQDKSGLPNDRFSAERPEGSISTLTIQRTEQRDSAMYRCASTLSQASYEQYFGPGTRLTVT.